Listed below are T cell receptor beta chains from one sample, sequenced in a study of beta chain features in type 1 diabetes. Profiling relied on immunoSEQ multiplex PCR, and the TCRdb table lists in-frame clones only, not all of them. The table shows hundreds of thousands of clones, with 10% to 15% occurring only once. Sequenced: naive CD4+ T cells from blood. The source of these receptors is a man aged 18-30 years with type 1 diabetes. Each CDR3 is given with its conserved first and last residue. The D gene is left open where the match is weak. Some rows have no size entry. The others give once, few or many, or a class for an expanded clone.

CDR3	DNA	J	D	size	V
CASSFWTGVDQPQHF	TGCGCCAGCAGCTTCTGGACAGGGGTAGATCAGCCCCAGCATTTT	TRBJ1-5	TRBD1	once	TRBV5-1
CSARTTTEAFF	TGCAGTGCTAGGACGACCACTGAAGCTTTCTTT	TRBJ1-1	.	few	TRBV20-1
CASSIGSSNNEQFF	TGTGCCAGTAGTATTGGGAGCTCTAACAATGAGCAGTTCTTC	TRBJ2-1	.	.	TRBV19
CASSTDRAGDEQFF	TGTGCCAGCAGTACGGACAGGGCTGGGGATGAGCAGTTCTTC	TRBJ2-1	TRBD1	few	TRBV6-6
CASSEGPGANVLTF	TGTGCCAGCAGTGAGGGTCCCGGGGCCAACGTCCTGACTTTC	TRBJ2-6	.	few	TRBV6-4
CASSYGGTQYF	TGTGCCAGCAGTTACGGGGGGACCCAGTACTTC	TRBJ2-5	.	few	TRBV6-5
CASSASNTGELFF	TGTGCCAGCAGCGCGTCGAACACCGGGGAGCTGTTTTTT	TRBJ2-2	.	.	TRBV11-2
CSGNTGDGYTF	TGCAGCGGTAATACAGGGGATGGCTACACCTTC	TRBJ1-2	TRBD1	few	TRBV29-1
CAWSGTGGYEQYF	TGTGCCTGGAGTGGGACAGGGGGCTACGAGCAGTACTTC	TRBJ2-7	TRBD1	.	TRBV30
CASSVRDNTEAFF	TGTGCCAGCAGCGTACGAGACAACACTGAAGCTTTCTTT	TRBJ1-1	.	.	TRBV9
CASSQAGGVVEKLFF	TGCGCCAGCAGCCAAGCCGGCGGCGTCGTGGAAAAACTGTTTTTT	TRBJ1-4	.	few	TRBV4-1
CASYRSSYEQFF	TGTGCCAGCTACCGGAGTAGTTATGAGCAGTTCTTC	TRBJ2-1	.	.	TRBV7-8
CASSVGQVYPTNEKLFF	TGTGCCAGCAGCGTAGGACAGGTTTACCCAACTAATGAAAAACTGTTTTTT	TRBJ1-4	.	few	TRBV9
CASSLTGASNTGELFF	TGTGCCAGCAGCTTGACAGGGGCCTCGAACACCGGGGAGCTGTTTTTT	TRBJ2-2	TRBD1	once	TRBV5-4
CASSPKGDNSPLHF	TGTGCCAGCTCACCAAAGGGGGATAATTCACCCCTCCACTTT	TRBJ1-6	.	.	TRBV18
CAWSVPFHGTQYF	TGTGCCTGGAGTGTACCCTTCCATGGGACCCAGTACTTC	TRBJ2-5	.	.	TRBV30
CASSLARTLNTEAFF	TGCGCCAGCAGCTTGGCGAGGACATTGAACACTGAAGCTTTCTTT	TRBJ1-1	.	few	TRBV5-1